In this sample, the clone carrying this TCR beta chain is medium-sized (0.01 to 0.1%). This entry comes from a study of technical replicates of blood from four donors. CDR3 length: 17 amino acids. V lost 5 bases and J 1 base, leaving 15 bases between the germline ends. Germline V CDR1 and CDR2: SGHAT, FQNNGV. TCRdb's table, derived via immunoSEQ multiplex PCR, lists solely in-frame clones and lacks some. The top ten clones hold around 4% of a sample with tens of thousands of clones, around 92% of them seen once. The sample comprised PBMCs. The source is a human donor in good health. Some clones in this sample may be carry-over from other donors' samples. This rearrangement joins TRBV11-2 to TRBJ1-6; no reliable D call. The CDR3 nucleotides read TGTGCCAGCAGCCCCCCCTTAGAACGATCCTATAATTCACCCCTCCACTTT. It yields the protein CASSPPLERSYNSPLHF. Looking up the rest from reference TRBV11-2 and TRBJ1-6 gives the full variable domain: EAGVAQSPRYKIIEKRQSVAFWCNPISGHATLYWYQQILGQGPKLLIQFQNNGVVDDSQLPKDRFSAERLKGVDSTLKIQPAKLEDSAVYLCASSPPLERSYNSPLHFGNGTRLTVT.